Listed below are T cell receptor beta chains from one sample, sequenced in a study of T cells in Graves' hyperthyroidism and ophthalmopathy. MiXCR was run by TCRdb on the multiplex PCR reads, yielding one entry per CDR3 protein. The sample includes some 690,000 distinct CDR3 sequences, around a sixth of them seen just once. The sequenced sample was blood. The receptors shown here come from a man aged 50 to 60 with Graves' hyperthyroidism. The CDR3 runs from the conserved cysteine through the conserved F or W. D genes are given only for firm matches. Clone size is not always given. Where it is, it says once, few, many or a class for expanded clones.

v_call: TRBV27; d_call: TRBD2; j_call: TRBJ2-7; clone_size: many; cdr3_nt: TGTGCCAGCAGAATAACGGGACTAGGTGGCTCCTACGAGCAGTACTTC; cdr3_aa: CASRITGLGGSYEQYF
v_call: TRBV24-1; d_call: NA; j_call: TRBJ1-5; clone_size: NA; cdr3_nt: TGTGCCACCGACGACGGAGGGGCAGGCAATCAGCCCCAGCATTTT; cdr3_aa: CATDDGGAGNQPQHF
v_call: TRBV9; d_call: NA; j_call: TRBJ2-2; clone_size: NA; cdr3_nt: TGTGCCAGCAGCGAGGACCCTGGTCCCGGGGAGCTGTTTTTT; cdr3_aa: CASSEDPGPGELFF
v_call: TRBV19; d_call: TRBD1; j_call: TRBJ2-1; clone_size: many; cdr3_nt: TGTGCCAGTAGTGACCGGGACAGGCTCCTTCTCAACTACAATGAGCAGTTCTTC; cdr3_aa: CASSDRDRLLLNYNEQFF
v_call: TRBV7-3; d_call: NA; j_call: TRBJ2-3; clone_size: many; cdr3_nt: TGTGCCAGCAGCGCAAGCCTAGCAACAGATACGCAGTATTTT; cdr3_aa: CASSASLATDTQYF
v_call: TRBV27; d_call: TRBD2; j_call: TRBJ2-7; clone_size: once; cdr3_nt: TGTGCCAGCAGTCAACGGACTAGCGGGAGGGCGTACGGGCAGTACTTC; cdr3_aa: CASSQRTSGRAYGQYF
v_call: TRBV14; d_call: NA; j_call: TRBJ2-7; clone_size: few; cdr3_nt: TGTGCCAGCAGCCAAGGGCCCTACAGATCGATCGAGCAGTACTTC; cdr3_aa: CASSQGPYRSIEQYF
v_call: TRBV30; d_call: NA; j_call: TRBJ2-5; clone_size: few; cdr3_nt: TGTGCCTGGAGTGTAAAAGGAGGGGAGACCCAGTACTTC; cdr3_aa: CAWSVKGGETQYF
v_call: TRBV15; d_call: NA; j_call: TRBJ2-7; clone_size: NA; cdr3_nt: TGTGCCACCAGCAGACTTGACGGATCCTACGAGCAGTACTTC; cdr3_aa: CATSRLDGSYEQYF
v_call: TRBV3-1; d_call: TRBD2; j_call: TRBJ2-1; clone_size: many; cdr3_nt: TGTGCCAGCAGCCCCGAGGGGAGCCTAGCGGGAGGGAATGAGCAGTTCTTC; cdr3_aa: CASSPEGSLAGGNEQFF
v_call: TRBV18; d_call: NA; j_call: TRBJ2-5; clone_size: NA; cdr3_nt: TGTGCCAGCTCACCCCGGGACACCCCTGAGACCCAGTACTTC; cdr3_aa: CASSPRDTPETQYF
v_call: TRBV9; d_call: NA; j_call: TRBJ1-1; clone_size: NA; cdr3_nt: TGTGCCAGCACCCCGGGGTTTGGTACTGAAGCTTTCTTT; cdr3_aa: CASTPGFGTEAFF
v_call: TRBV3-1; d_call: NA; j_call: TRBJ2-1; clone_size: many; cdr3_nt: TGTGCCAGCAGCCCAGGAGGCCCCTACAATGAGCAGTTCTTC; cdr3_aa: CASSPGGPYNEQFF
v_call: TRBV20-1; d_call: TRBD1; j_call: TRBJ1-2; clone_size: many; cdr3_nt: TGCAGTGCTAGAGATGTTGGGACAGGGCTTGACTATGGCTACACCTTC; cdr3_aa: CSARDVGTGLDYGYTF
v_call: TRBV30; d_call: TRBD1; j_call: TRBJ1-3; clone_size: many; cdr3_nt: TGTGCCTGGAGTGTTCAGGGGGCAGTCGGAAACACCATATATTTT; cdr3_aa: CAWSVQGAVGNTIYF
v_call: TRBV5-6; d_call: NA; j_call: TRBJ2-7; clone_size: few; cdr3_nt: TGTGCCAGCAGCCTACCAGACGGCAGGGGATACGAGCAGTACTTC; cdr3_aa: CASSLPDGRGYEQYF
v_call: TRBV2; d_call: NA; j_call: TRBJ2-5; clone_size: many; cdr3_nt: TGTGCCAGCAGCGAACCTCGGCCGCGAAGCCAAGAGACCCAGTACTTC; cdr3_aa: CASSEPRPRSQETQYF
v_call: TRBV3-1; d_call: NA; j_call: TRBJ2-5; clone_size: NA; cdr3_nt: TGTGCCAGCAGCCTTGACCCTTTCGCGGCAGGCGAGGAGACCCAGTACTTC; cdr3_aa: CASSLDPFAAGEETQYF
v_call: TRBV11-2; d_call: TRBD1; j_call: TRBJ1-1; clone_size: NA; cdr3_nt: TGTGCCAGCAGCCACGGACAGGGGCGACTGAACACTGAAGCTTTCTTT; cdr3_aa: CASSHGQGRLNTEAFF
v_call: TRBV7-2; d_call: TRBD2; j_call: TRBJ2-7; clone_size: NA; cdr3_nt: TGTGCCAGCAGCCAGGGACTAGCGGGAGGGGTCTCCTACGAGCAGTACTTC; cdr3_aa: CASSQGLAGGVSYEQYF
v_call: TRBV2; d_call: NA; j_call: TRBJ2-3; clone_size: many; cdr3_nt: TGTGCCAGCTTACGGGACGCTCGGGGAGATACGCAGTATTTT; cdr3_aa: CASLRDARGDTQYF
v_call: TRBV20-1; d_call: TRBD1; j_call: TRBJ2-1; clone_size: NA; cdr3_nt: TGCAGTGCTAGACCACAGGGGGGAATCAATGAGCAGTTCTTC; cdr3_aa: CSARPQGGINEQFF
v_call: TRBV5-1; d_call: NA; j_call: TRBJ1-1; clone_size: many; cdr3_nt: TGCGCCAGCAGCTTAGGCGGTTCCACTGAAGCTTTCTTT; cdr3_aa: CASSLGGSTEAFF
v_call: TRBV7-9; d_call: NA; j_call: TRBJ2-5; clone_size: many; cdr3_nt: TGTGCCAGCAGCTTAGGAGGGGAGGAGACCCAGTACTTC; cdr3_aa: CASSLGGEETQYF
v_call: TRBV20-1; d_call: NA; j_call: TRBJ1-1; clone_size: NA; cdr3_nt: TGCAGTGCACAGTCCGGGTACACTGAAGCTTTCTTT; cdr3_aa: CSAQSGYTEAFF
v_call: TRBV7-3; d_call: NA; j_call: TRBJ2-1; clone_size: many; cdr3_nt: TGTGCCAGCAGTCGGACAGTCAACTCCTACAATGAGCAGTTCTTC; cdr3_aa: CASSRTVNSYNEQFF
v_call: TRBV29-1; d_call: TRBD1; j_call: TRBJ2-1; clone_size: NA; cdr3_nt: TGCAGCGTTGAAGGTGGGGCAGGGGGCATCTTTTCCTACAATGAGCAGTTCTTC; cdr3_aa: CSVEGGAGGIFSYNEQFF
v_call: TRBV28; d_call: TRBD1; j_call: TRBJ2-7; clone_size: many; cdr3_nt: TGTGCCAGCATCAATTGGACAGGGAGGGAGCAGTACTTC; cdr3_aa: CASINWTGREQYF
v_call: TRBV5-6; d_call: TRBD2; j_call: TRBJ2-7; clone_size: NA; cdr3_nt: TGTGCCAGCAGCTTGGACCTAGCGGGAGCTCGATCGAGTGAGCAGTACTTC; cdr3_aa: CASSLDLAGARSSEQYF
v_call: TRBV5-4; d_call: NA; j_call: TRBJ1-1; clone_size: many; cdr3_nt: TGTGCCAGCAGTAAGGGTGGGGGCGGAAAAGGGGGTGAAGCTTTCTTT; cdr3_aa: CASSKGGGGKGGEAFF
v_call: TRBV11-2; d_call: TRBD2; j_call: TRBJ2-5; clone_size: many; cdr3_nt: TGTGCCAGCAGCCTGGGACTAGCGGAAGAGACCCAGTACTTC; cdr3_aa: CASSLGLAEETQYF
v_call: TRBV27; d_call: NA; j_call: TRBJ2-6; clone_size: few; cdr3_nt: TGTGCCAGCAGTCCGCTCCCTGGGGCCAACGTCCTGACTTTC; cdr3_aa: CASSPLPGANVLTF
v_call: TRBV2; d_call: TRBD2; j_call: TRBJ2-7; clone_size: many; cdr3_nt: TGTGCCAGCGGGCCGGGGGGGTCCTACGAGCAGTACTTC; cdr3_aa: CASGPGGSYEQYF
v_call: TRBV24-1; d_call: NA; j_call: TRBJ2-1; clone_size: many; cdr3_nt: TGTGCCACCAGTGAAGCGACACGGACGACCTACAATGAGCAGTTCTTC; cdr3_aa: CATSEATRTTYNEQFF
v_call: TRBV12-3/TRBV12-4; d_call: NA; j_call: TRBJ2-5; clone_size: many; cdr3_nt: TGTGCCAGCAGTATACCGGGCCCGAAGGGGCAAGAGACCCAGTACTTC; cdr3_aa: CASSIPGPKGQETQYF
v_call: TRBV7-9; d_call: NA; j_call: TRBJ2-2; clone_size: NA; cdr3_nt: TGTGCCAGCAGCTACAGGCCTTTGATGAACACCGGGGAGCTGTTTTTT; cdr3_aa: CASSYRPLMNTGELFF
v_call: TRBV27; d_call: NA; j_call: TRBJ2-5; clone_size: few; cdr3_nt: TGTGCCAGCAGTTTATCGAACTCGGGGACCCAGTACTTC; cdr3_aa: CASSLSNSGTQYF
v_call: TRBV12-3/TRBV12-4; d_call: TRBD1; j_call: TRBJ2-2; clone_size: few; cdr3_nt: TGTGCCAGCAGTTCCGGGGATTCGGGACAGGGGGTGGTCACCGGGGAGCTGTTTTTT; cdr3_aa: CASSSGDSGQGVVTGELFF
v_call: TRBV4-3; d_call: NA; j_call: TRBJ2-7; clone_size: NA; cdr3_nt: TGCGCCAGCAGCCAACCGACTAGTTCGTCCTACGAGCAGTACTTC; cdr3_aa: CASSQPTSSSYEQYF
v_call: TRBV28; d_call: NA; j_call: TRBJ2-1; clone_size: few; cdr3_nt: TGTGCCAGCAGTTCGCGACAGGGGGCAGGACTAGCGGGCTTCGATGAGCAGTTCTTC; cdr3_aa: CASSSRQGAGLAGFDEQFF
v_call: TRBV28; d_call: TRBD1; j_call: TRBJ2-1; clone_size: many; cdr3_nt: TGTGCCAGCAGTTATGGGACAGGGGGTAAGAATGAGCAGTTCTTC; cdr3_aa: CASSYGTGGKNEQFF
v_call: TRBV7-3; d_call: TRBD2; j_call: TRBJ2-1; clone_size: many; cdr3_nt: TGTGCCAGCAGCTTTGCGGCGGGAGGGCCGGGAACCTACAATGAGCAGTTCTTC; cdr3_aa: CASSFAAGGPGTYNEQFF
v_call: TRBV7-2; d_call: TRBD2; j_call: TRBJ2-1; clone_size: many; cdr3_nt: TGTGCCAGCACGCCTACTAGCGGGGAAAACAATGAGCAGTTCTTC; cdr3_aa: CASTPTSGENNEQFF
v_call: TRBV19; d_call: TRBD2; j_call: TRBJ2-4; clone_size: once; cdr3_nt: TGTGCCAGTAGTATCCCGGGACTAGAAGTGGGGGGCCATAAAAACATTCAGTACTTC; cdr3_aa: CASSIPGLEVGGHKNIQYF
v_call: TRBV7-6; d_call: NA; j_call: TRBJ2-3; clone_size: NA; cdr3_nt: TGTACCAGCAGCCGACAAAGCACAGATACGCAGTATTTT; cdr3_aa: CTSSRQSTDTQYF
v_call: TRBV28; d_call: NA; j_call: TRBJ1-1; clone_size: few; cdr3_nt: TGTGCCAGCAGTTTCCGGGCCACAAGTCGGACTGAAGCTTTCTTT; cdr3_aa: CASSFRATSRTEAFF
v_call: TRBV10-3; d_call: NA; j_call: TRBJ2-2; clone_size: many; cdr3_nt: TGTGCCATCAGTGAGTCTCGGATCGGGATCAACGACGGGGAGCTGTTTTTT; cdr3_aa: CAISESRIGINDGELFF
v_call: TRBV6-1; d_call: NA; j_call: TRBJ2-1; clone_size: many; cdr3_nt: TGTGCCAGCAGCGAGGACTCTTCGAGGTCCTACAATGAGCAGTTCTTC; cdr3_aa: CASSEDSSRSYNEQFF
v_call: TRBV6-1; d_call: NA; j_call: TRBJ2-7; clone_size: NA; cdr3_nt: TGTACCAGCAGTCAAAAGGTCTACTACGAGCAGTACTTC; cdr3_aa: CTSSQKVYYEQYF
v_call: TRBV27; d_call: TRBD2; j_call: TRBJ2-7; clone_size: NA; cdr3_nt: TGTGCCAGCAGTTTATCTTTTCGCACGGGAGGACTCAGGCCGTACGAGCAGTACTTC; cdr3_aa: CASSLSFRTGGLRPYEQYF
v_call: TRBV15; d_call: NA; j_call: TRBJ1-5; clone_size: NA; cdr3_nt: TGTGCCACCAGCAGAGGGACTCAGCCCCAGCATTTT; cdr3_aa: CATSRGTQPQHF
v_call: TRBV7-9; d_call: TRBD1; j_call: TRBJ1-5; clone_size: few; cdr3_nt: TGTGCCAGCAGCTTAGAACAGGGGTCAGGCAATCAGCCCCAGCATTTT; cdr3_aa: CASSLEQGSGNQPQHF
v_call: TRBV20-1; d_call: NA; j_call: TRBJ2-1; clone_size: few; cdr3_nt: TGCAGTGCTAGGGAAGAGGGCGGAAGCTCCTACAATGAGCAGTTCTTC; cdr3_aa: CSAREEGGSSYNEQFF
v_call: TRBV11-2; d_call: NA; j_call: TRBJ2-7; clone_size: NA; cdr3_nt: TGTGCCAGCAGCTCCCCCATCAACGAGCAGTACTTC; cdr3_aa: CASSSPINEQYF
v_call: TRBV7-3; d_call: NA; j_call: TRBJ2-2; clone_size: many; cdr3_nt: TGTGCCAGCAGCTTAGGACAACCCGCCCCAGCCGGGGAGCTGTTTTTT; cdr3_aa: CASSLGQPAPAGELFF
v_call: TRBV19; d_call: TRBD2; j_call: TRBJ2-3; clone_size: many; cdr3_nt: TGTGCCAGTAGTGTAACTAGCGGCCCAGATACGCAGTATTTT; cdr3_aa: CASSVTSGPDTQYF